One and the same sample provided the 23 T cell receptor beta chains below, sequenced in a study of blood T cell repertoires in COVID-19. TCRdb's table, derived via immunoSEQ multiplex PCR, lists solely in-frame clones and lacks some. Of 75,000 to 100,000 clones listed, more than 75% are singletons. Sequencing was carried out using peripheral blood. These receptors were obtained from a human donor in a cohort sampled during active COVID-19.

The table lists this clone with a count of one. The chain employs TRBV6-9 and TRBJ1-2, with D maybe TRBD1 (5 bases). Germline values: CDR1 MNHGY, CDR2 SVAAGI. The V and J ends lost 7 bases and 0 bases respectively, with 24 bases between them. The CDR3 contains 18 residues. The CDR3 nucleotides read TGTGCCAGCACCCATCCCGCGGGGGGATTATCTCCTAACTATGGCTACACCTTC. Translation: CASTHPAGGLSPNYGYTF.

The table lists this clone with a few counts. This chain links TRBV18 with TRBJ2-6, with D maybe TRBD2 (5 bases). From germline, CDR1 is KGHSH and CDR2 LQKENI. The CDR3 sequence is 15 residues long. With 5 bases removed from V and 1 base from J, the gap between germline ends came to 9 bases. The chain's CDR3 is CASSTRDSGANVLTF. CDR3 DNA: TGTGCCAGCTCAACCCGGGATTCTGGGGCCAACGTCCTGACTTTC.

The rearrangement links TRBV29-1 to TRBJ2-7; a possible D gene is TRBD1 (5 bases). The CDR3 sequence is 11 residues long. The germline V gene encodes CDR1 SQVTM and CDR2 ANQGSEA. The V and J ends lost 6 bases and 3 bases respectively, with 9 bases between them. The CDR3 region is CSVLQDYEQYF. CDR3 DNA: TGCAGCGTCTTACAGGACTACGAGCAGTACTTC.

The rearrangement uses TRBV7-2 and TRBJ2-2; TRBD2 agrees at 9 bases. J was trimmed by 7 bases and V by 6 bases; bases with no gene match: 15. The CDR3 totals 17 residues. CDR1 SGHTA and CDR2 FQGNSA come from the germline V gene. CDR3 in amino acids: CASSQHPAAGGGGELFF. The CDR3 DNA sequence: TGTGCCAGCAGTCAACACCCGGCGGCGGGAGGGGGCGGGGAGCTGTTTTTT.

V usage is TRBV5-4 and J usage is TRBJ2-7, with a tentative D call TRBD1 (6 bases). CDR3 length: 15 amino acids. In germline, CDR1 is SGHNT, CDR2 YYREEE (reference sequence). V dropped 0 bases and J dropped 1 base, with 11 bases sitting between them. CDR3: CASSLAGELSYEQYF. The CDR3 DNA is TGTGCCAGCAGCTTGGCAGGGGAGTTGTCCTACGAGCAGTACTTC. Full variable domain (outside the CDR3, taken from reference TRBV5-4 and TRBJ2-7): ETGVTQSPTHLIKTRGQQVTLRCSSQSGHNTVSWYQQALGQGPQFIFQYYREEENGRGNFPPRFSGLQFPNYSSELNVNALELDDSALYLCASSLAGELSYEQYFGPGTRLTVT.

The CDR3 here is CSASQGSGGGELFF. The CDR3 nucleotides are TGCAGTGCTAGTCAGGGTTCAGGTGGCGGGGAGCTGTTTTTT. The chain carries TRBV20-1 and TRBJ2-2; TRBD1 is a possible D gene (5 bases). The CDR3 totals 14 residues. The germline gives CDR1 DFQATT, CDR2 SNEGSKA (reference sequence). V was shortened by 3 bases and J by 7 bases, with 15 bases between the two germline ends.

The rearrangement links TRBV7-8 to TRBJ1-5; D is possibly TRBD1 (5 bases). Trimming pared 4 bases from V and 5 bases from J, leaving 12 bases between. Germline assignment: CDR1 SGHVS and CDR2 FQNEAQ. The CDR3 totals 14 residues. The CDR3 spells CASSSPGLHQPQHF. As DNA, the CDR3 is TGTGCCAGCAGCTCGCCGGGACTACATCAGCCCCAGCATTTT. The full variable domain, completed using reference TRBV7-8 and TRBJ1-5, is GAGVSQSPRYKVAKRGQDVALRCDPISGHVSLFWYQQALGQGPEFLTYFQNEAQLDKSGLPSDRFFAERPEGSVSTLKIQRTQQEDSAVYLCASSSPGLHQPQHFGDGTRLSIL.

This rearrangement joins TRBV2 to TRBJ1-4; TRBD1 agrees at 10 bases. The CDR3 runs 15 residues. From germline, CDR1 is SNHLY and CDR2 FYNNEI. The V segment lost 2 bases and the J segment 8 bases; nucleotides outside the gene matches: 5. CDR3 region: CASSEPGQGMEKLFF. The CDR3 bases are TGTGCCAGCAGTGAACCGGGACAGGGGATGGAAAAACTGTTTTTT.

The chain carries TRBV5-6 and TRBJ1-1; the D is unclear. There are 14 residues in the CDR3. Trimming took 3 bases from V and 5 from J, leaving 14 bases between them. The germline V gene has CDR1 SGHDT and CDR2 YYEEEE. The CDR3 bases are TGTGCCAGCAGCTGGAGGAAACCTGGGACTGAAGCTTTCTTT. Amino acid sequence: CASSWRKPGTEAFF.

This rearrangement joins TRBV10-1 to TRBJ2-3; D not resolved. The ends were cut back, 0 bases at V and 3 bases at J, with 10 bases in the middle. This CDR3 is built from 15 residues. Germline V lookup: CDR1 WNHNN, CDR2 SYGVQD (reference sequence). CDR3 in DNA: TGCGCCAGCAGTGAGTCCCGACTTACGACAGATACGCAGTATTTT. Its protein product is CASSESRLTTDTQYF.

CDR3 sequence: CASTGQTTSNQPQHF. As DNA, the CDR3 is TGTGCCAGCACCGGACAGACTACAAGCAATCAGCCCCAGCATTTT. The chain employs TRBV2 and TRBJ1-5, with D perhaps matching TRBD1 (6 bases). This CDR3 spans 15 amino acids. In germline, CDR1 is SNHLY, CDR2 FYNNEI. V lost 7 bases and J lost 1, with 14 bases in between. Supplemented by reference TRBV2 and TRBJ1-5, the full variable domain reads EPEVTQTPSHQVTQMGQEVILRCVPISNHLYFYWYRQILGQKVEFLVSFYNNEISEKSEIFDDQFSVERPDGSNFTLKIRSTKLEDSAMYFCASTGQTTSNQPQHFGDGTRLSIL.

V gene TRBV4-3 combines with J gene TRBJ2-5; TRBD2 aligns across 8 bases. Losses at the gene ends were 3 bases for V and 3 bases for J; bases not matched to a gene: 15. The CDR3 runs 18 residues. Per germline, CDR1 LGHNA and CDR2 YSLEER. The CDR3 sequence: CASSQRVGGGGFEETQYF. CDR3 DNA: TGCGCCAGCAGCCAGAGAGTGGGAGGCGGGGGGTTTGAAGAGACCCAGTACTTC.

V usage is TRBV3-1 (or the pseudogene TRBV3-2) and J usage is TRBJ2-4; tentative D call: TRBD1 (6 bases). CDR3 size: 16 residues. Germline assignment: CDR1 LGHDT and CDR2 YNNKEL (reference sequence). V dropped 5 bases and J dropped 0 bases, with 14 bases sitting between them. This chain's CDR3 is CASSLRGTEAKNIQYF. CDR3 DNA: TGTGCCAGCAGCTTAAGGGGGACCGAAGCCAAAAACATTCAGTACTTC.

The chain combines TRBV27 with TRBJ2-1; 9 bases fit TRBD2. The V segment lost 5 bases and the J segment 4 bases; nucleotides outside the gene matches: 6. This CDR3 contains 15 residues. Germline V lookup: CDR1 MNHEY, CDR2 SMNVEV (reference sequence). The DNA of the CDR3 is TGTGCCAGCAGTCGACTAGCGGACCCTTACAATGAGCAGTTCTTC. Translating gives CASSRLADPYNEQFF.

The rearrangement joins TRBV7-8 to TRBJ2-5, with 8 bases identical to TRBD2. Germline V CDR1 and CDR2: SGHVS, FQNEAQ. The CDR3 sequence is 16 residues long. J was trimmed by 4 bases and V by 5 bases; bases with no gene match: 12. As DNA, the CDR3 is TGTGCCAGCAGCCATACTCCGGGGACTAGAGGAGAGACCCAGTACTTC. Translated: CASSHTPGTRGETQYF.

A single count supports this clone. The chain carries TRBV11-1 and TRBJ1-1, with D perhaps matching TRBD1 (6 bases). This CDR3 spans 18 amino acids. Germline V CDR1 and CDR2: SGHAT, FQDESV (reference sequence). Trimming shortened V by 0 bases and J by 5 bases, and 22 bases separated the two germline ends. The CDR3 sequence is CASSLALGGRGDETEAFF. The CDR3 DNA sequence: TGTGCCAGCAGCTTAGCGCTTGGGGGCAGGGGAGACGAAACTGAAGCTTTCTTT. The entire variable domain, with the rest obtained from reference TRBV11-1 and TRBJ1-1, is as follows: EAEVAQSPRYKITEKSQAVAFWCDPISGHATLYWYRQILGQGPELLVQFQDESVVDDSQLPKDRFSAERLKGVDSTLKIQPAELGDSAMYLCASSLALGGRGDETEAFFGQGTRLTVV.

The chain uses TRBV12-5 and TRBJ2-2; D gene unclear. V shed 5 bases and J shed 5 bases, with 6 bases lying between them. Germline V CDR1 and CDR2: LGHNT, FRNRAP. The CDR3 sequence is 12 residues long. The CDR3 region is CASGGLTGELFF. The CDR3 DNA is TGTGCTAGTGGTGGGCTAACCGGGGAGCTGTTTTTT. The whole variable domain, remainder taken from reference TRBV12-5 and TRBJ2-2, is DARVTQTPRHKVTEMGQEVTMRCQPILGHNTVFWYRQTMMQGLELLAYFRNRAPLDDSGMPKDRFSAEMPDATLATLKIQPSEPRDSAVYFCASGGLTGELFFGEGSRLTVL.

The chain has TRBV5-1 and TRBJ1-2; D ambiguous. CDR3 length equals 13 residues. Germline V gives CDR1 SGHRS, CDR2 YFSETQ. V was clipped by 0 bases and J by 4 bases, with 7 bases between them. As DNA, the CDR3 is TGCGCCAGCAGCTTGGGAGTTATCTATGGCTACACCTTC. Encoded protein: CASSLGVIYGYTF.

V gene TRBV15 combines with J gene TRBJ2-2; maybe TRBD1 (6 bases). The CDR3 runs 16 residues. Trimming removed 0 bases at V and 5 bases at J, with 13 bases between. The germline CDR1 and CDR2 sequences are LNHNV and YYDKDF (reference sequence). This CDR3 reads CATSRDLGARTGELFF. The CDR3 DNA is TGTGCCACCAGCAGAGATCTGGGGGCGCGGACCGGGGAGCTGTTTTTT.

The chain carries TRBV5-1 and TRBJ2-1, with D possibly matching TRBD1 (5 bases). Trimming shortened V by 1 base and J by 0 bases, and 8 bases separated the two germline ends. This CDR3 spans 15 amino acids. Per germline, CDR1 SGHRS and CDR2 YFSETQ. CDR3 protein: CASSLLGDSYNEQFF. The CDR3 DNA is TGCGCCAGCAGCTTGCTAGGGGACTCCTACAATGAGCAGTTCTTC.

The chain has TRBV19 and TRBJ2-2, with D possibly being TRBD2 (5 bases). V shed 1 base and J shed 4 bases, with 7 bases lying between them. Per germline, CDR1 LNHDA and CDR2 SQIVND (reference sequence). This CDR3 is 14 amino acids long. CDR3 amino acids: CASSIGLLTGELFF. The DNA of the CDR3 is TGTGCCAGTAGTATAGGACTACTCACCGGGGAGCTGTTTTTT.

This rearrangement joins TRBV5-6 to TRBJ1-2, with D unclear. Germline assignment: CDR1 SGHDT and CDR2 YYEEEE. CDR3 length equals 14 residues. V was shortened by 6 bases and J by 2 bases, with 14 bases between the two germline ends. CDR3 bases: TGTGCCAGCACCATACTAACCGACAACTATGGCTACACCTTC. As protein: CASTILTDNYGYTF. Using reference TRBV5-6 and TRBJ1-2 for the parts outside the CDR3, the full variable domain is DAGVTQSPTHLIKTRGQQVTLRCSPKSGHDTVSWYQQALGQGPQFIFQYYEEEERQRGNFPDRFSGHQFPNYSSELNVNALLLGDSALYLCASTILTDNYGYTFGSGTRLTVV.

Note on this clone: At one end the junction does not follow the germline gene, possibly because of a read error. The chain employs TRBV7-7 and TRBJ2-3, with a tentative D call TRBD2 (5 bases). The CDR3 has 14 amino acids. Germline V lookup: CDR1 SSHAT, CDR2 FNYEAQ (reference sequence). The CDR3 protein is CASSPIASADTQYF. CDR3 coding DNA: TGTGCTAGCAGCCCTATAGCGTCGGCAGATACGCAGTATTTT.